This TCR beta chain was profiled in a study of blood T cells in healthy people across ages. Findings and caveats of the study: Leaving the PBMCs unsorted stopped any conclusive comparison of naive versus antigen-experienced cells.

As concerns this clonotype: Its antigen remains unknown. A single base separates this from a much larger clone, so it may be a read error.

The CDR3 is made up of 11 amino acids. Trimming removed 8 bases from V and 4 bases from J, with 11 bases in between. Germline V CDR1 and CDR2: DFQATT, SNEGSKA (reference sequence). Combining a sample-barcoded 5' primer with a J-beta primer mix, a second PCR ran for 7 to 11 cycles. Each CDR3 protein gets one entry after TCRdb re-called the 5' RACE reads with MiXCR. The sample comprises approximately 730,000 distinct CDR3 sequences, approximately 55% of which are singletons, and roughly 40% rests with the top ten. The TCR sequence derives from a man aged 80 or over in good health. The chain recombines TRBV20-1 with TRBJ1-1; D remains unclear. Sequenced material: blood. DNA of the CDR3: TGCAGTACCACGAGGATCACTGAAGCTTTCTTT. Its translation: CSTTRITEAFF.